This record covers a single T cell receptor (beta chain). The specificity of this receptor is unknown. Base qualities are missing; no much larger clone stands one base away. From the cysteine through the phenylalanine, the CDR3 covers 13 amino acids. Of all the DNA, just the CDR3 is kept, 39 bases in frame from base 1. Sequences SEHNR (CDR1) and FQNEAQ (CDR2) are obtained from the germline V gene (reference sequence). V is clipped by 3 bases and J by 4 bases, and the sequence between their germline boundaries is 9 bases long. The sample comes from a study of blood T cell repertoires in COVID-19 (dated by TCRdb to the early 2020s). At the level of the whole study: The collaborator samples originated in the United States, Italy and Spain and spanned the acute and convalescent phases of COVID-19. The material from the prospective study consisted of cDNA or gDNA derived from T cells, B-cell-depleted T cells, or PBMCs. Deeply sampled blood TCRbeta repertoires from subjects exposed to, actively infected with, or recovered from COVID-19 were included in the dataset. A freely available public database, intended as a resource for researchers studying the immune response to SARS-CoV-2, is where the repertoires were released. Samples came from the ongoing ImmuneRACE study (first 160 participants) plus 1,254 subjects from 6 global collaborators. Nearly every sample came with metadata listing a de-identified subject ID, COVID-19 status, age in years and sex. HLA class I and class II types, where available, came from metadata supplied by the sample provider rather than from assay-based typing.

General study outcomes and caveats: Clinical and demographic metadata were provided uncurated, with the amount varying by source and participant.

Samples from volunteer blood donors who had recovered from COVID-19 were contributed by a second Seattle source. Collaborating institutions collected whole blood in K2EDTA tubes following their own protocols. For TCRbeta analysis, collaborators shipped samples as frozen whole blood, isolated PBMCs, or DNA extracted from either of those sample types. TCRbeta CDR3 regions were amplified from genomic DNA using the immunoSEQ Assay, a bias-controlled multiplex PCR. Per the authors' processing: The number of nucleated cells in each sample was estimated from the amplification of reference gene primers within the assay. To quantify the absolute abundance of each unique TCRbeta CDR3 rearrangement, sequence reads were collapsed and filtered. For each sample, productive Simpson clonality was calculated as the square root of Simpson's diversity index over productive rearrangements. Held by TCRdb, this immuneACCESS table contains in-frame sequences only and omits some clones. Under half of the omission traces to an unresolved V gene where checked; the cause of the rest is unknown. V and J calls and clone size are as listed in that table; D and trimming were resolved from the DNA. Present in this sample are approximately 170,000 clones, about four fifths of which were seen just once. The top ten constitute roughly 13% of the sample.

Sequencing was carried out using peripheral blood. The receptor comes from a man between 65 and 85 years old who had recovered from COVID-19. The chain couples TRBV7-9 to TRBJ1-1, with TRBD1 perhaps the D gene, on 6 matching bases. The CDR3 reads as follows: CASSFQGSTEAFF. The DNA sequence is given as TGTGCCAGCAGCTTCCAGGGGAGCACTGAAGCTTTCTTT.